Presented here are 21 T cell receptor beta chains from one specimen sequenced in a study of beta chain features in type 1 diabetes. Sequenced material consisted of expressed TCRB transcripts (all of the isolated RNA was reverse transcribed). Assay used: immunoSEQ multiplex PCR; TCRdb lists only in-frame clones, some missing. The sample yields roughly 340,000 clones, roughly 14% seen once. Antigen specificity for these receptors is unknown. General study findings and limits: When Type 1 diabetes patients were examined, their TCRB CDR3s proved moderately but significantly shorter in all four CD4+ subsets.

Sequencing was done on a sample of naive CD4+ T cells from blood. These receptors originate from a woman in her late teens or twenties with type 1 diabetes.

The sample holds a few counts of this clone. This sequence joins TRBV2 and TRBJ1-2; 7 positions match TRBD1. CDR1 SNHLY and CDR2 FYNNEI come from the germline V gene. The CDR3 extends over 17 amino acids. V gave up 4 bases and J gave up 3 bases; unmatched junction bases: 14. CDR3 in amino acids: CASSGPRGRTADYGYTF. In DNA form, the CDR3 reads TGTGCCAGCAGTGGCCCGAGGGGGCGAACAGCAGACTATGGCTACACCTTC. Supplemented by reference TRBV2 and TRBJ1-2, the full variable domain reads EPEVTQTPSHQVTQMGQEVILRCVPISNHLYFYWYRQILGQKVEFLVSFYNNEISEKSEIFDDQFSVERPDGSNFTLKIRSTKLEDSAMYFCASSGPRGRTADYGYTFGSGTRLTVV.

The gene calls are TRBV9 and TRBJ2-3; 7 bases are shared with TRBD2. Germline CDR1 and CDR2: SGDLS and YYNGEE. The CDR3 runs 14 residues. Trimming took 6 bases from V and 2 from J; bases not matched to a gene: 6. Here the CDR3 reads CASNWRESTDTQYF. Written as DNA, the CDR3 is TGTGCCAGCAACTGGCGGGAGTCCACAGATACGCAGTATTTT.

The V gene is TRBV6-5, the J gene TRBJ2-7; weak D call: TRBD1 (6 bases). V was shortened by 0 bases and J by 3 bases, with 15 bases between the two germline ends. Germline values: CDR1 MNHEY, CDR2 SVGAGI. The CDR3 loop spans 16 amino acids. The CDR3 loop reads CASSYSSPGEGYEQYV. The CDR3 DNA is TGTGCCAGCAGTTACTCGTCCCCAGGGGAAGGCTACGAGCAGTACGTC.

This clone was counted only a few times. J is TRBJ1-4 and V is TRBV9; 7 nucleotides align to TRBD1. V was clipped by 0 bases and J by 6 bases; unmatched bases: 2. Germline lookup yields CDR1 SGDLS and CDR2 YYNGEE. There are 14 residues in the CDR3. Written as DNA, the CDR3 is TGTGCCAGCAGCGTAGGAGGGGGCTATGAAAAACTGTTTTTT. Translated: CASSVGGGYEKLFF. Combining the CDR3 with reference TRBV9 and TRBJ1-4 gives the whole variable domain DSGVTQTPKHLITATGQRVTLRCSPRSGDLSVYWYQQSLDQGLQFLIQYYNGEERAKGNILERFSAQQFPDLHSELNLSSLELGDSALYFCASSVGGGYEKLFFGSGTQLSVL.

This clone was counted between two and nine times. The rearrangement joins TRBV7-2 to TRBJ2-3; 9 bases agree with TRBD1. There are 16 residues in the CDR3. The V segment lost 5 bases and the J segment 5 bases; nucleotides outside the gene matches: 11. CDR1 is SGHTA, CDR2 FQGNSA, per germline. As DNA, the CDR3 is TGTGCCAGCAGCCTCGCAGCCGGGACAGGGAAAGATACGCAGTATTTT. This sequence encodes CASSLAAGTGKDTQYF.

The chain recombines TRBV30 with TRBJ2-3; 9 bases match TRBD1. Germline V gene lookup returns CDR1 GTSNPN and CDR2 SVGIG (reference sequence). Trimming at V came to 3 bases and at J to 2 bases, leaving 6 bases not matched to a gene. The CDR3 loop spans 15 amino acids. The CDR3 sequence is CAWSLGDRDTDTQYF. CDR3 in DNA: TGTGCCTGGAGCCTAGGGGACAGGGACACAGATACGCAGTATTTT.

J is TRBJ2-7 and V is TRBV28; perhaps TRBD2 as D (6 bases). Trimming took 3 bases from V and 2 from J, leaving 11 bases between them. CDR1 and CDR2 (germline): MDHEN, SYDVKM. This CDR3 comprises 14 residues. Here the CDR3 DNA reads TGTGCCAGCAGTTTTCGACTAGAAACCTACGAGCAGTACTTC. Amino acids: CASSFRLETYEQYF.

This sequence joins TRBV18 and TRBJ2-2, with TRBD2 matching 8 bases. The CDR3 is made up of 15 amino acids. Germline values: CDR1 KGHSH, CDR2 LQKENI. V lost 6 bases to trimming and J lost 5 bases; unmatched junction nucleotides: 8. The CDR3: CASSPGTRATGELFF. As DNA, the CDR3 is TGTGCCAGCTCCCCCGGGACTAGAGCGACCGGGGAGCTGTTTTTT.

The CDR3, as DNA: TGTGCCAGCAGTCCATCGACAGGGGGCGACTATGGCTACACCTTC. Amino acids: CASSPSTGGDYGYTF. The chain links TRBV27 to TRBJ1-2; 10 nucleotides agree with TRBD1. Germline V gene sequence: CDR1 MNHEY, CDR2 SMNVEV (reference sequence). CDR3 length: 15 amino acids. Trimming at V came to 5 bases and at J to 3 bases, leaving 6 bases not matched to a gene.

CDR3 sequence reads: CSVIRSTNEKLFF. The CDR3 nucleotides are TGCAGCGTCATCAGGTCAACTAATGAAAAACTGTTTTTT. V usage is TRBV29-1 and J usage is TRBJ1-4; no firm D call. Trimming took off 6 bases at V and 0 bases at J, with 8 bases between the two ends. The CDR3 is 13 residues long. Germline V gene data show CDR1 as SQVTM and CDR2 as ANQGSEA.

V and J are TRBV7-2 and TRBJ2-5; the D is unclear. The CDR3 consists of 12 residues. Germline assignment: CDR1 SGHTA and CDR2 FQGNSA. The V gene lost 5 bases and the J gene lost 5 bases, with 9 bases spanning the gap. The DNA for the CDR3 is TGTGCCAGCAGCCTCCTTGAGGAGACCCAGTACTTC. As protein: CASSLLEETQYF.

This chain joins TRBV10-3 and TRBJ2-5; 9 positions agree with TRBD1. This CDR3 has 14 residues. V shed 9 bases and J 1 base; nucleotides not matched to a gene: 6. Germline lookup yields CDR1 ENHRY and CDR2 SYGVKD. CDR3: CAIMGQGGQETQYF. The CDR3 DNA is TGTGCCATAATGGGACAGGGAGGCCAAGAGACCCAGTACTTC.

V and J are TRBV28 and TRBJ1-2; TRBD1 might be the D (6 bases). The ends were cut back, 3 bases at V and 2 bases at J, with 13 bases in the middle. Germline V gene data show CDR1 as MDHEN and CDR2 as SYDVKM. The CDR3 covers 15 residues. The CDR3 protein is CASSFPTGRNYGYTF. In nucleotides, the CDR3 is TGTGCCAGCAGTTTTCCGACAGGAAGGAACTATGGCTACACCTTC.

The chain employs TRBV2 and TRBJ1-5; D is unclear. V was pared by 7 bases and J by 1 base, with 11 bases between. Germline-derived CDR1 and CDR2 are SNHLY and FYNNEI. The CDR3 spans 14 residues. CDR3 region: CASTFVGSNQPQHF. The CDR3 region has the DNA TGTGCCAGCACCTTCGTCGGGAGCAATCAGCCCCAGCATTTT.

The V and J genes are TRBV7-6 and TRBJ1-4; 9 nucleotides match TRBD1. The germline V gene encodes CDR1 SGHVS and CDR2 FNYEAQ. The CDR3 is made up of 15 amino acids. The trim removed 3 bases at V and 7 bases at J, leaving 6 bases unmatched. The CDR3 region has the DNA TGTGCCAGCAGCTTGGGACAGGGACGGAGTGAAAAACTGTTTTTT. The encoded protein is CASSLGQGRSEKLFF.

This clone was observed a few times. CDR3 sequence reads: CASSQEGDSTDTQYF. The CDR3 DNA reads TGCGCCAGCAGCCAAGAGGGAGATTCCACAGATACGCAGTATTTT. The genes are TRBV4-3 and TRBJ2-3; D perhaps matches TRBD2 (5 bases). Germline V gene sequence: CDR1 LGHNA, CDR2 YSLEER. This CDR3 contains 15 residues. Trimming cost V 0 bases and J 2 bases, with 9 bases left between them.

This CDR3 reads CASSLKPRGGTGELFF. The CDR3 region has the DNA TGTGCCAGCAGCTTAAAGCCTCGGGGTGGAACCGGGGAGCTGTTTTTT. The rearrangement uses TRBV11-2 and TRBJ2-2, with D perhaps matching TRBD2 (5 bases). CDR3 length: 16 amino acids. With 2 bases removed from V and 5 bases from J, the gap between germline ends came to 15 bases. Germline loops: CDR1 SGHAT, CDR2 FQNNGV.

The sample holds a few counts of this clone. The J gene is TRBJ1-2, the V gene TRBV7-9; D not resolved. Germline CDR1 reads SEHNR; CDR2 reads FQNEAQ (reference sequence). Trimming removed 5 bases from V and 7 bases from J, with 20 bases in between. The CDR3 sequence is 15 residues long. CDR3: CASSPPVEGGGGYTF. The CDR3 DNA is TGTGCCAGCAGCCCCCCGGTTGAGGGAGGTGGTGGCTACACCTTC. The whole variable domain, remainder taken from reference TRBV7-9 and TRBJ1-2, is DTGVSQNPRHKITKRGQNVTFRCDPISEHNRLYWYRQTLGQGPEFLTYFQNEAQLEKSRLLSDRFSAERPKGSFSTLEIQRTEQGDSAMYLCASSPPVEGGGGYTFGSGTRLTVV.

This clone was found a few times. The CDR3 sequence is CSVRAFVQETQYF. In nucleotides, the CDR3 is TGCAGCGTACGAGCGTTCGTGCAAGAGACCCAGTACTTC. J is TRBJ2-5 and V is TRBV29-1; D call uncertain. Between the trimmed V and J ends, which lost 6 bases and 2 bases, there was a span of 13 bases. CDR1 and CDR2 from the germline V gene are SQVTM and ANQGSEA. This CDR3 spans 13 amino acids.

The rearrangement joins TRBV28 to TRBJ2-7; TRBD2 aligns across 14 bases. This CDR3 comprises 16 residues. Germline-derived CDR1 and CDR2 are MDHEN and SYDVKM. V lost 6 bases, J lost 1 base, and 5 bases stayed unmatched. The CDR3 protein is CASRGLAGVSSYEQYF. CDR3 nucleotides: TGTGCCAGCAGGGGACTAGCGGGAGTTTCATCCTACGAGCAGTACTTC.

This clone was seen more than once but under ten times. The chain links TRBV6-5 to TRBJ2-5; TRBD1 agrees at 8 bases. The CDR3 totals 15 residues. Germline V gives CDR1 MNHEY, CDR2 SVGAGI. The V gene end was trimmed by 6 bases and the J gene end by 2 bases; junction bases not matched to a gene: 8. The CDR3 sequence: CASRPTGTGQETQYF. CDR3 sequence (DNA): TGTGCCAGCAGACCGACCGGGACAGGACAAGAGACCCAGTACTTC.